The TCR beta chain described here comes from a study of T cells after yellow fever vaccination. Study overall: Preparation of fractions with low cell numbers was performed using SMART-Seq v4 Ultra Low Input. Findings and caveats of the study: Contaminating bulk clonotypes could be abundant in FACS-sorted repertoires. In post-booster samples, most primary-vaccination clones reappeared (approximately 95% CD4, 70% to 90% CD8).

TCRdb passed the 5' RACE reads through MiXCR, listing each CDR3 protein once. The repertoire has a few hundred thousand distinct CDR3 sequences, about 5% of them found once; the top ten carry less than 3.5%. This clonotype was picked up many times. The antigen is unknown. Germline CDR1 and CDR2: SGHNT and YYREEE (reference sequence). This CDR3 contains 13 residues. V lost 8 bases to trimming and J lost 2 bases; unmatched junction nucleotides: 5. The chain joins TRBV5-4 to TRBJ1-2, with 8 positions matching TRBD1. This receptor was obtained from a man between 18 and 29 years old who received the YFV17D yellow fever vaccine. The material sequenced was CD4+ T cells sorted from PBMCs, taken on the day of the yellow fever booster vaccination. Here the CDR3 DNA reads TGTGCCAGTTCCGGACAGGGAAACTATGGCTACACCTTC. Protein sequence: CASSGQGNYGYTF. The variable domain in full, completed from reference TRBV5-4 and TRBJ1-2, reads ETGVTQSPTHLIKTRGQQVTLRCSSQSGHNTVSWYQQALGQGPQFIFQYYREEENGRGNFPPRFSGLQFPNYSSELNVNALELDDSALYLCASSGQGNYGYTFGSGTRLTVV.